The T cell receptor beta chain under discussion was sequenced for a study of T cell changes during pregnancy in multiple sclerosis. In germline, CDR1 is SEHNR, CDR2 FQNEAQ (reference sequence). V was shortened by 3 bases and J by 7 bases, with 21 bases between the two germline ends. This CDR3 is built from 16 residues. Data came from immunoSEQ multiplex PCR; TCRdb stores just in-frame clones and leaves some out. The sample records 30,000 to 35,000 clones, approximately 90% being singletons. The clonotype was recovered from a female donor with multiple sclerosis, enrolled in a pregnancy study. V and J are TRBV7-9 and TRBJ1-2; D might be TRBD1 (5 bases). Sample: CD8+ T cells from peripheral blood mononuclear cells, taken before pregnancy. CDR3 DNA: TGTGCCAGCAGCTTGGACATAACAGAGTTTCAGGGTGGCTACACCTTC. Protein: CASSLDITEFQGGYTF.